This TCR beta chain was captured in a study of T-cell reconstitution after alpha-beta-depleted transplantation in children. V gave up 7 bases and J gave up 1 base, with 10 bases separating them. The V gene's germline CDR1 is LNHDA and CDR2 SQIVND (reference sequence). CDR3 length: 14 amino acids. Study-level findings and limits: Two months or so post-transplant, alpha-beta T cells reportedly derived from several hundred expanded graft clones. Once a year had passed after transplant, T-cell counts and diversity came mostly from newly produced T cells.

Molecular barcoding with unique molecular identifiers was used for the TCRbeta library. TCRdb reprocessed the PCR reads via MiXCR and lists one record per CDR3 protein. The table lists just under 350,000 distinct CDR3 sequences, about 17% of them singletons. A word on this clonotype: What it binds is not known.

The chain is built from TRBV19 and TRBJ2-2; D unclear. The clonotype comes from a male patient aged 2-10 years who had a stem cell transplant for acute lymphoblastic leukemia, so the T cells may come from the graft donor. Sequencing used PBMCs, mostly from graft donor cells, obtained 360 days after TCRalphabeta/CD19-depleted stem cell transplant. Here the CDR3 DNA reads TGTGCCAGTAACCCGGGCCGGAACACCGGGGAGCTGTTTTTT. Its protein product is CASNPGRNTGELFF.